The text below deals with one T cell receptor beta chain. No antigen is known for it. This record belongs to a study of post-analysis software for immune sequencing data. Findings and caveats of the study: Elevated frequency relative to controls characterized roughly five TRBV segments in patients, TRBV5-6, TRBV5-1 and TRBV20-1 among them.

CDR3 length equals 15 residues. CDR1 and CDR2 (germline): SGHTA, FQGTGA. Unique molecular identifiers tagged the TCR beta cDNA libraries. TCRdb analysed the PCR reads with MiXCR anew, one entry per CDR3 protein. This table has roughly 430,000 distinct CDR3 sequences, roughly 38% appearing once. The source of this sequence is a girl aged 2 to 9 with multiple sclerosis. This chain joins TRBV7-3 and TRBJ2-5, with 11 bases identical to TRBD2. The end of the DNA is better explained by TRBJ2-7, so the J call may be wrong. Sequencing was carried out using blood. The CDR3 sequence is CASSLTGTSGDEQYF. CDR3 sequence (DNA): TGTGCCAGCAGCTTAACCGGGACTAGCGGTGACGAGCAGTACTTC.